This T cell receptor beta chain was captured in a study of blood T cell repertoires in COVID-19. Study overall: PBMCs, B-cell-depleted T cells, or T cells provided the cDNA or gDNA that made up the material.

Original processing methods: Amplification of reference gene primers provided the estimated nucleated cell counts. Assay used: immunoSEQ multiplex PCR; TCRdb lists only in-frame clones, some missing. V, J and clone size were drawn from that table, and D and trimming were deduced from the DNA. The data show about 250,000 clones, around nine tenths seen once. Germline loops: CDR1 LNHDA, CDR2 SQIVND (reference sequence). The CDR3 has 12 residues. V shed 5 bases and J shed 8 bases, with 10 bases lying between them. This receptor was taken from a man between 18 and 29 years old with active or convalescent COVID-19. Sequencing was carried out using peripheral blood. The genes are TRBV19 and TRBJ2-1; D not resolved. CDR3 coding DNA: TGTGCCAGTAGTGTGAGTCACCATGAGCAGTTCTTC. The encoded protein is CASSVSHHEQFF.